These T cell receptor beta chains were read from a single sample in a study of T cells after yellow fever vaccination. TCRdb itself ran the 5' RACE reads through MiXCR, one entry per CDR3 protein. The sample holds about 340,000 distinct CDR3 sequences, roughly an eighth seen once. The input for sequencing was CD4+ T cells sorted from PBMCs, taken 15 days after the yellow fever booster vaccination. These receptors all come from a man aged 18 to 29 who received the YFV17D yellow fever vaccine. Each CDR3 is given with its conserved first and last residue. D genes are given only for firm matches.

J gene: TRBJ2-6; V gene: TRBV7-6; D gene: NA; CDR3 protein: CASSTYKGPSSGANVLTF
J gene: TRBJ2-5; V gene: TRBV20-1; D gene: NA; CDR3 protein: CSARERGRQETQYF
J gene: TRBJ2-7; V gene: TRBV9; D gene: NA; CDR3 protein: CASSVSPDQAYEQYF
J gene: TRBJ1-2; V gene: TRBV6-5; D gene: NA; CDR3 protein: CASIGGSYGYTF
J gene: TRBJ2-1; V gene: TRBV2; D gene: NA; CDR3 protein: CASSEVGPEQFF
J gene: TRBJ2-2; V gene: TRBV3-1; D gene: TRBD2; CDR3 protein: CASRRLAGANTGELFF
J gene: TRBJ2-3; V gene: TRBV7-9; D gene: NA; CDR3 protein: CASSLARLATDTQYF
J gene: TRBJ2-3; V gene: TRBV18; D gene: NA; CDR3 protein: CASSPPSRSGYAYF
J gene: TRBJ2-1; V gene: TRBV7-2; D gene: NA; CDR3 protein: CASNKGAGIYNEQFF
J gene: TRBJ1-6; V gene: TRBV5-1; D gene: TRBD1; CDR3 protein: CASRQGADSPLHF
J gene: TRBJ2-7; V gene: TRBV20-1; D gene: NA; CDR3 protein: CSARDPLGGPSEQYF
J gene: TRBJ1-5; V gene: TRBV6-2/TRBV6-3; D gene: NA; CDR3 protein: CASTPDGNQPQHF
J gene: TRBJ2-2; V gene: TRBV20-1; D gene: NA; CDR3 protein: CSAREALAGELFF
J gene: TRBJ1-1; V gene: TRBV5-1; D gene: NA; CDR3 protein: CASSLWGGGTEAFF
J gene: TRBJ1-1; V gene: TRBV5-1; D gene: NA; CDR3 protein: CASSLGFPNTEAFF
J gene: TRBJ2-2; V gene: TRBV5-6; D gene: NA; CDR3 protein: CASSWRGGNGELFF
J gene: TRBJ2-5; V gene: TRBV27; D gene: NA; CDR3 protein: CASALWTAGKETQYF
J gene: TRBJ1-1; V gene: TRBV5-1; D gene: NA; CDR3 protein: CASSLESAIGGTEAFF
J gene: TRBJ1-2; V gene: TRBV29-1; D gene: NA; CDR3 protein: CSVGQWRGYTF
J gene: TRBJ2-3; V gene: TRBV6-1; D gene: TRBD2; CDR3 protein: CASSVSASGGSDTQYF
J gene: TRBJ2-2; V gene: TRBV20-1; D gene: NA; CDR3 protein: CSARTPGGRTGELFF
J gene: TRBJ1-2; V gene: TRBV6-2/TRBV6-3; D gene: NA; CDR3 protein: CASRKTVDQGYTF
J gene: TRBJ1-1; V gene: TRBV7-2; D gene: NA; CDR3 protein: CASSLGYRENTEAFF
J gene: TRBJ1-5; V gene: TRBV6-5; D gene: NA; CDR3 protein: CASSYSRQQPQHF
J gene: TRBJ2-1; V gene: TRBV5-4; D gene: NA; CDR3 protein: CASSPPRSGYYNEQFF
J gene: TRBJ2-3; V gene: TRBV4-2; D gene: TRBD1; CDR3 protein: CASSQGDRADTDTQYF
J gene: TRBJ2-5; V gene: TRBV2; D gene: NA; CDR3 protein: CASILSRVGETQYF
J gene: TRBJ2-3; V gene: TRBV11-1; D gene: TRBD1; CDR3 protein: CASSPHRDRLSSTDTQYF
J gene: TRBJ2-3; V gene: TRBV5-1; D gene: TRBD2; CDR3 protein: CASSPIGRGVQDTQYF
J gene: TRBJ2-5; V gene: TRBV20-1; D gene: NA; CDR3 protein: CSARTRPGREGTQYF
J gene: TRBJ1-2; V gene: TRBV7-2; D gene: NA; CDR3 protein: CASSFDWGGYTF
J gene: TRBJ2-2; V gene: TRBV10-3; D gene: NA; CDR3 protein: CAISETPHSNTGELFF
J gene: TRBJ2-1; V gene: TRBV7-2; D gene: NA; CDR3 protein: CASSLWGVSGRNNEQFF
J gene: TRBJ2-7; V gene: TRBV20-1; D gene: TRBD1; CDR3 protein: CSAQGQALEQYF
J gene: TRBJ2-1; V gene: TRBV20-1; D gene: NA; CDR3 protein: CSAGRAYNEQFF
J gene: TRBJ2-3; V gene: TRBV5-5; D gene: TRBD2; CDR3 protein: CASTQRGLDTQYF
J gene: TRBJ2-5; V gene: TRBV4-3; D gene: NA; CDR3 protein: CASSQLNQGETQYF
J gene: TRBJ1-5; V gene: TRBV6-5; D gene: NA; CDR3 protein: CASSYLGHNQPQHF
J gene: TRBJ1-2; V gene: TRBV13; D gene: NA; CDR3 protein: CASSLMGRRGSGYTF
J gene: TRBJ1-4; V gene: TRBV25-1; D gene: NA; CDR3 protein: CAIKTVYEKLFF
J gene: TRBJ2-7; V gene: TRBV2; D gene: NA; CDR3 protein: CASRPDSFSYEQYF
J gene: TRBJ2-6; V gene: TRBV5-6; D gene: NA; CDR3 protein: CASSLGEGTGETGANVLTF
J gene: TRBJ2-1; V gene: TRBV20-1; D gene: NA; CDR3 protein: CSARGSFYNEQFF
J gene: TRBJ2-3; V gene: TRBV29-1; D gene: TRBD2; CDR3 protein: CSLRLAGRSDTQYF
J gene: TRBJ2-2; V gene: TRBV6-5; D gene: NA; CDR3 protein: CASSYSVTGELFF
J gene: TRBJ2-3; V gene: TRBV3-1; D gene: TRBD2; CDR3 protein: CARPAGGADTQYF
J gene: TRBJ1-6; V gene: TRBV12-3/TRBV12-4; D gene: TRBD1; CDR3 protein: CASSPQGEGSPLHF
J gene: TRBJ2-3; V gene: TRBV20-1; D gene: NA; CDR3 protein: CSARHQVPSTDTQYF
J gene: TRBJ1-5; V gene: TRBV10-2; D gene: NA; CDR3 protein: CASHPRGGGNQPQHF
J gene: TRBJ1-3; V gene: TRBV9; D gene: TRBD1; CDR3 protein: CASSAQGAAGNTIYF
J gene: TRBJ1-2; V gene: TRBV7-9; D gene: NA; CDR3 protein: CASSFDPTDYGYTF
J gene: TRBJ2-4; V gene: TRBV28; D gene: NA; CDR3 protein: CASSLAPSRAKNIQYF
J gene: TRBJ1-1; V gene: TRBV6-5; D gene: NA; CDR3 protein: CASSYRHRNTEAFF
J gene: TRBJ1-4; V gene: TRBV7-2; D gene: TRBD1; CDR3 protein: CASSLGDRKNEKLFF
J gene: TRBJ2-7; V gene: TRBV3-1; D gene: NA; CDR3 protein: CASSQDGQAGEQYF
J gene: TRBJ1-1; V gene: TRBV5-1; D gene: NA; CDR3 protein: CASSLSVNTEAFF
J gene: TRBJ2-5; V gene: TRBV6-6; D gene: NA; CDR3 protein: CASSYFVREETQYF
J gene: TRBJ2-5; V gene: TRBV7-2; D gene: NA; CDR3 protein: CASSLRWGNEETQYF
J gene: TRBJ2-7; V gene: TRBV4-2; D gene: NA; CDR3 protein: CASSQDPGLTYEQYF